A single sample is the source of the 26 T cell receptor beta chains below, sequenced in a study of regulatory T cells in long-lasting Graves disease. Arm-PCR of CDR3 regions with iRepertoire HTBI primers generated TCR beta libraries. MiXCR, run by TCRdb on the multiplex PCR reads, gives a single entry per CDR3 protein. This sample has approximately 540,000 distinct CDR3 sequences, with about 12% found just once. Time point described: newly diagnosed GD, antithyroid drugs for less than 3 months. PBMC-extracted RNA yielded the TCR library. The same sample was also studied in work on T cells in Graves' hyperthyroidism and ophthalmopathy.

The sample was peripheral blood mononuclear cells (PBMCs), taken at new diagnosis, from a patient treated with antithyroid drugs. These receptors came from a woman between 25 and 40 years old with Graves disease.

For the CDR3, the DNA is TGTGCCAGCAGCTTGACAGGGCCTGAGGAGACCCAGTACTTC. This encodes CASSLTGPEETQYF. The J gene is TRBJ2-1, the V gene TRBV5-4; the D gene is possibly TRBD1 (6 bases). The J call is in doubt because the DNA end fits TRBJ2-5 better. Germline V gene data show CDR1 as SGHNT and CDR2 as YYREEE (reference sequence). CDR3 length: 14 amino acids.

This clonotype came up many times. For the CDR3, the DNA is TGTGCCACCAGCAGAGATCAGGCAACTAATGAAAAACTGTTTTTT. Amino acid sequence: CATSRDQATNEKLFF. This rearrangement joins TRBV15 to TRBJ1-4; D is undetermined. V was clipped by 0 bases and J by 0 bases, with 5 bases between them. The CDR3 loop spans 15 amino acids. CDR1 is LNHNV, CDR2 YYDKDF, per germline (reference sequence).

The chain recombines TRBV30 with TRBJ2-1, with 14 bases aligning to TRBD2. The CDR3 sequence is 16 residues long. V shed 5 bases, J shed 8 bases, and the junction held 11 bases outside the gene matches. Germline lookup yields CDR1 GTSNPN and CDR2 SVGIG (reference sequence). The CDR3 DNA sequence: TGTGCCTGGGGAGCCGGGACTAGCGGGAGAGCCGATGAGCAGTTCTTC. It is translated as CAWGAGTSGRADEQFF.

This clonotype showed up just a few times. This chain links TRBV18 with TRBJ2-3; TRBD1 agrees at 9 bases. CDR1 is KGHSH and CDR2 is LQKENI in the germline V gene. Unmatched junction bases numbered 8, after V lost 6 bases and J lost 4 bases. The CDR3 has 15 amino acids. The CDR3 protein is CASSPPGQGPDTQYF. The CDR3 nucleotides read TGTGCCAGCTCCCCTCCGGGACAGGGCCCAGATACGCAGTATTTT. Full variable domain (remainder filled in from reference TRBV18 and TRBJ2-3): NAGVMQNPRHLVRRRGQEARLRCSPMKGHSHVYWYRQLPEEGLKFMVYLQKENIIDESGMPKERFSAEFPKEGPSILRIQQVVRGDSAAYFCASSPPGQGPDTQYFGPGTRLTVL.

The chain couples TRBV9 to TRBJ2-2; TRBD1 agrees at 7 bases. J was trimmed by 0 bases and V by 1 base; bases with no gene match: 3. This CDR3 spans 16 amino acids. CDR1 and CDR2 from the germline V gene are SGDLS and YYNGEE. DNA of the CDR3: TGTGCCAGCAGCGTACTAGACAGGGCGAACACCGGGGAGCTGTTTTTT. The encoded protein is CASSVLDRANTGELFF.

This clonotype has only a few counts. J is TRBJ2-6 and V is TRBV6-1; tentatively, D is TRBD1 or TRBD2 (5 bases each). Germline CDR1 reads MNHNS; CDR2 reads SASEGT. V was cut by 5 bases and J by 0 bases, with 14 bases left in between. The CDR3 consists of 17 residues. CDR3 loop: CASSRQTISSGANVLTF. CDR3 in DNA: TGTGCCAGCAGTCGACAGACTATTAGCTCTGGGGCCAACGTCCTGACTTTC.

The chain couples TRBV10-1 to TRBJ2-2; D possibly matches TRBD1 or TRBD2 (5 bases each). CDR1 WNHNN and CDR2 SYGVQD come from the germline V gene (reference sequence). The CDR3 sequence is 19 residues long. Trimming removed 0 bases from V and 5 bases from J, with 22 bases in between. This CDR3 is CASSESGVGTVRLTGELFF. DNA for the CDR3: TGCGCCAGCAGTGAGTCTGGGGTCGGGACCGTGAGATTAACCGGGGAGCTGTTTTTT.

This clonotype occurred a few times. The gene calls are TRBV11-2 and TRBJ2-3; 7 bases are a match to TRBD1. This CDR3 contains 14 residues. The germline V gene encodes CDR1 SGHAT and CDR2 FQNNGV. J gave up 2 bases and V 4 bases, and 3 bases lay outside the gene matches. The CDR3 bases are TGTGCCAGCAGCTCGGACAGGTACACAGATACGCAGTATTTT. The encoded protein is CASSSDRYTDTQYF.

This clonotype was picked up a small number of times. The chain links TRBV5-1 to TRBJ2-1; 11 positions match TRBD1. Germline CDR1 SGHRS, CDR2 YFSETQ. Unmatched junction bases numbered 11, after V lost 4 bases and J lost 5 bases. This CDR3 is built from 17 residues. This CDR3 is CASSRYSGTGGHNEQFF. The DNA of the CDR3 is TGCGCCAGCAGCCGGTATTCCGGGACAGGGGGTCACAATGAGCAGTTCTTC.

There are many counts of this clonotype. The chain carries TRBV20-1 and TRBJ1-1; D is undetermined. The ends were cut back, 0 bases at V and 1 base at J, with 9 bases in the middle. The germline gives CDR1 DFQATT, CDR2 SNEGSKA (reference sequence). The CDR3 consists of 14 residues. In nucleotides, the CDR3 is TGCAGTGCTAGAGATCTTTCGGGGAACACTGAAGCTTTCTTT. Translating it yields CSARDLSGNTEAFF.

This clonotype was observed a handful of times. The chain couples TRBV20-1 to TRBJ2-7; maybe TRBD1 (6 bases). The CDR3 sequence is 15 residues long. The V and J ends lost 2 bases and 3 bases respectively, with 17 bases between them. The V gene's germline CDR1 is DFQATT and CDR2 SNEGSKA (reference sequence). CDR3 protein: CSARTQGSRDYEQYF. The CDR3 DNA follows: TGCAGTGCTAGAACTCAGGGGTCGCGAGACTACGAGCAGTACTTC.

This clonotype has only a few counts. This chain connects TRBV19 to TRBJ2-1, with a possible D match to TRBD2 (5 bases). Germline CDR1 LNHDA, CDR2 SQIVND (reference sequence). This CDR3 has 16 amino acids. Between the trimmed V and J ends, which lost 3 bases and 3 bases, there was a span of 15 bases. Here the CDR3 DNA reads TGTGCCAGTAGTATTAGGTGGGAGAGTGGCTACAATGAGCAGTTCTTC. Its protein is CASSIRWESGYNEQFF.

This clonotype has ten or more counts. The chain links TRBV19 to TRBJ1-4; no firm D call. Trimming removed 1 base at V and 7 bases at J, with 4 bases between. Germline values: CDR1 LNHDA, CDR2 SQIVND (reference sequence). CDR3 length equals 12 residues. The CDR3, as DNA: TGTGCCAGTAGTATAGGGGTTGAAAAACTGTTTTTT. This encodes CASSIGVEKLFF.

In its sample, this clonotype was seen a few times. The rearrangement links TRBV28 to TRBJ1-6, with 8 bases fitting TRBD1. Per the germline V gene, CDR1 is MDHEN and CDR2 is SYDVKM. With 2 bases clipped from V and 10 bases from J, the junction kept 13 bases outside the gene matches. This CDR3 has 17 amino acids. The CDR3 here is CASSLAGKGRGHSPLHF. The CDR3 DNA is TGTGCCAGCAGTTTAGCTGGGAAGGGCAGGGGGCACTCACCCCTCCACTTT. The full variable domain, with the rest looked up from reference TRBV28 and TRBJ1-6, is DVKVTQSSRYLVKRTGEKVFLECVQDMDHENMFWYRQDPGLGLRLIYFSYDVKMKEKGDIPEGYSVSREKKERFSLILESASTNQTSMYLCASSLAGKGRGHSPLHFGNGTRLTVT.

In this sample, this clonotype turned up many times. The CDR3 DNA reads as TGTGCCAGCAGCCGAGATCGGGACAGGGTGGGTCGAAGAGAGACCCAGTACTTC. Encoded protein: CASSRDRDRVGRRETQYF. The V and J genes are TRBV3-1 and TRBJ2-5; 9 positions agree with TRBD1. Germline values: CDR1 LGHDT, CDR2 YNNKEL (reference sequence). V gave up 4 bases and J gave up 4 bases; unmatched junction bases: 16. This CDR3 spans 18 amino acids.

This clonotype was found a few times. The V call is TRBV18, the J call TRBJ2-5, with 7 nucleotides matching TRBD2. After removal of 3 bases from V and 1 base from J, the junction contained 11 bases not matched to a gene. The CDR3 spans 17 residues. Germline loops: CDR1 KGHSH, CDR2 LQKENI. CDR3 region: CASSPRASGNTQETQYF. The CDR3 DNA sequence: TGTGCCAGCTCACCCCGGGCTAGCGGTAACACCCAAGAGACCCAGTACTTC. Using reference TRBV18 and TRBJ2-5 for the parts outside the CDR3, the full variable domain is NAGVMQNPRHLVRRRGQEARLRCSPMKGHSHVYWYRQLPEEGLKFMVYLQKENIIDESGMPKERFSAEFPKEGPSILRIQQVVRGDSAAYFCASSPRASGNTQETQYFGPGTRLLVL.

This clonotype has a count of ten or more. CDR3 protein: CASSAIPGRISSGNTIYF. The CDR3 region has the DNA TGTGCCAGCAGTGCTATCCCGGGACGAATAAGCTCTGGAAACACCATATATTTT. The chain carries TRBV6-1 and TRBJ1-3, with D perhaps TRBD1 (5 bases). V was trimmed by 4 bases and J by 0 bases, leaving 19 bases between them. The CDR3 loop spans 18 amino acids. From germline, CDR1 is MNHNS and CDR2 SASEGT.

This clonotype came up many times. The rearrangement joins TRBV7-9 to TRBJ1-4; D remains ambiguous. CDR3 length: 14 amino acids. Germline CDR1 is SEHNR and CDR2 is FQNEAQ (reference sequence). V was cut by 5 bases and J by 8 bases, with 15 bases left in between. Here the CDR3 reads CASSPRSRGEKLFF. CDR3 nucleotides: TGTGCCAGCAGCCCGAGGAGTCGCGGGGAAAAACTGTTTTTT.

This clonotype was seen many times. CDR3 DNA sequence: TGCAGCGTACGTACAGGCCAAGAGACCCAGTACTTC. Translated, it gives CSVRTGQETQYF. The rearrangement links TRBV29-1 to TRBJ2-5, with D possibly TRBD1 on 5 matching bases. V lost 6 bases and J lost 1, with 9 bases in between. This CDR3 has 12 residues. Germline-derived CDR1 and CDR2 are SQVTM and ANQGSEA.

At least ten counts were recorded for this clonotype. The chain recombines TRBV4-1 with TRBJ2-5; tentative D call: TRBD1 (6 bases). Trimming took 4 bases from V and 0 from J, leaving 15 bases between them. In germline, CDR1 is MGHRA, CDR2 YSYEKL. The CDR3 spans 16 residues. In nucleotides, the CDR3 is TGCGCCAGCAGCCCTATGGACAGAAGGTACCAAGAGACCCAGTACTTC. Translation: CASSPMDRRYQETQYF.

V gene TRBV6-2 or TRBV6-3 combines with J gene TRBJ2-4; D possibly corresponds to TRBD1 (6 bases). This CDR3 is built from 16 residues. Germline V gene lookup returns CDR1 MNHEY and CDR2 SVGEGT. Trimming pared 3 bases from V and 0 bases from J, leaving 12 bases between. This CDR3 reads CASSYEGRGAKNIQYF. CDR3 bases: TGTGCCAGCAGTTATGAGGGCAGGGGAGCCAAAAACATTCAGTACTTC.

This clonotype was picked up many times. The gene calls are TRBV5-1 and TRBJ1-5, with 8 bases lining up with TRBD1. The CDR3 sequence is 14 residues long. The V gene end was trimmed by 3 bases and the J gene end by 7 bases; junction bases not matched to a gene: 6. Germline-derived CDR1 and CDR2 are SGHRS and YFSETQ. The CDR3 is CASSSGQGGQPQHF. The CDR3 bases are TGCGCCAGCAGCTCCGGACAGGGCGGCCAGCCCCAGCATTTT. Combining the CDR3 with reference TRBV5-1 and TRBJ1-5 gives the whole variable domain KAGVTQTPRYLIKTRGQQVTLSCSPISGHRSVSWYQQTPGQGLQFLFEYFSETQRNKGNFPGRFSGRQFSNSRSEMNVSTLELGDSALYLCASSSGQGGQPQHFGDGTRLSIL.

This clonotype was counted many times. The rearrangement uses TRBV19 and TRBJ2-5, with TRBD1 identical over 9 bases. The CDR3 loop spans 14 amino acids. Looked up from germline, CDR1 is LNHDA and CDR2 is SQIVND (reference sequence). The V segment lost 6 bases and the J segment 0 bases; nucleotides outside the gene matches: 2. CDR3 sequence: CASRDRGYQETQYF. CDR3 DNA: TGTGCCAGTAGGGACAGGGGTTACCAAGAGACCCAGTACTTC.

This clonotype was counted once. The chain recombines TRBV10-3 with TRBJ2-5; no clear D gene. Germline-derived CDR1 and CDR2 are ENHRY and SYGVKD. The V and J ends lost 1 base and 5 bases respectively, with 8 bases between them. The CDR3 is made up of 13 amino acids. The CDR3 loop reads CAISEFEMETQYF. The CDR3 DNA reads as TGTGCCATCAGTGAGTTCGAAATGGAGACCCAGTACTTC.

This clonotype appeared many times. V is TRBV12-3 or TRBV12-4 and J is TRBJ2-2; D may be TRBD1 or TRBD2 (6 bases each). The ends were cut back, 1 base at V and 1 base at J, with 10 bases in the middle. The CDR3 length is 16 residues. In DNA, the CDR3 is TGTGCCAGCAGTTTAGACGGGGGCGGGAACACCGGGGAGCTGTTTTTT. It encodes CASSLDGGGNTGELFF.

Many counts were recorded for this clonotype. This rearrangement joins TRBV6-2 or TRBV6-3 to TRBJ1-5, with 9 bases lining up with TRBD1. Germline V gene lookup returns CDR1 MNHEY and CDR2 SVGEGT. The V segment lost 5 bases and the J segment 4 bases; nucleotides outside the gene matches: 12. This CDR3 is built from 17 residues. The chain's CDR3 is CASSKTGTGLWNQPQHF. CDR3 DNA: TGTGCCAGCAGTAAAACCGGGACAGGGTTGTGGAATCAGCCCCAGCATTTT.